Following are 30 T cell receptor beta chains from one sample sequenced in a study of blood T cell repertoires in COVID-19. The assay was immunoSEQ multiplex PCR, and TCRdb's table has in-frame clones only and misses some. The data show about 490,000 clones, approximately 85% seen once. Specimen: peripheral blood. These receptor sequences come from a human donor in a cohort sampled during active COVID-19.

The gene calls are TRBV19 and TRBJ2-7; the D gene is possibly TRBD1 (6 bases). V lost 2 bases to trimming and J lost 0 bases, with 8 bases between them. CDR3 length: 14 amino acids. Germline assignment: CDR1 LNHDA and CDR2 SQIVND (reference sequence). Here the CDR3 DNA reads TGTGCCAGTAGTATATGGGACACCTCCTACGAGCAGTACTTC. This sequence encodes CASSIWDTSYEQYF.

The chain joins TRBV5-1 to TRBJ2-1; no reliable D call. The CDR3 runs 15 residues. V lost 5 bases to trimming and J lost 0 bases, with 12 bases between them. Germline V gives CDR1 SGHRS, CDR2 YFSETQ. CDR3 sequence: CASRLGSSSYNEQFF. The CDR3 nucleotides read TGCGCCAGCAGACTCGGGTCGAGCTCCTACAATGAGCAGTTCTTC.

This clone was seen many times. J is TRBJ2-7 and V is TRBV10-3; D not resolved. The V and J ends lost 0 bases and 6 bases respectively, with 9 bases between them. CDR1 ENHRY and CDR2 SYGVKD come from the germline V gene. CDR3 size: 13 residues. CDR3 sequence: CAISESSVSEQYF. The CDR3 region has the DNA TGTGCCATCAGTGAGTCCTCCGTCTCCGAGCAGTACTTC.

The chain joins TRBV7-2 to TRBJ2-6; TRBD2 is a possible D gene (6 bases). There are 17 residues in the CDR3. Germline V gene lookup returns CDR1 SGHTA and CDR2 FQGNSA. V was pared by 2 bases and J by 4 bases, with 15 bases between. The CDR3 loop reads CASSLTRRARGANVLTF. CDR3 in DNA: TGTGCCAGCAGCTTAACACGGAGGGCTAGAGGGGCCAACGTCCTGACTTTC.

This clone has more than one count but fewer than ten. J is TRBJ2-5 and V is TRBV30; 12 positions match TRBD2. CDR1 is GTSNPN, CDR2 SVGIG, per germline (reference sequence). With V trimmed by 2 bases and J by 9 bases, 1 base remained unmatched. The CDR3 consists of 12 residues. This CDR3 reads CAWSLAGGSQYF. The CDR3 coding sequence is TGTGCCTGGAGTCTAGCGGGAGGGTCCCAGTACTTC.

V usage is TRBV7-3 and J usage is TRBJ1-6, with TRBD1 as a possible D gene (6 bases). Trimming removed 4 bases from V and 9 bases from J, with 16 bases in between. Germline loops: CDR1 SGHTA, CDR2 FQGTGA. The CDR3 extends over 15 amino acids. CDR3 protein: CASSSAPGTLSPLHF. The CDR3 DNA is TGTGCCAGCAGCTCGGCCCCCGGGACACTTTCACCCCTCCACTTT.

The rearrangement links TRBV6-6 to TRBJ2-7; the D gene is possibly TRBD2 (5 bases). CDR3 size: 13 residues. V lost 5 bases to trimming and J lost 5 bases, with 13 bases between them. Germline CDR1 is MNHNY and CDR2 is SVGAGI (reference sequence). DNA for the CDR3: TGTGCCAGCAGTCGTTTATCACTAGACGAGCAGTACTTC. Amino acid sequence: CASSRLSLDEQYF.

The rearrangement uses TRBV2 and TRBJ2-1; D is ambiguous. The CDR3 consists of 12 residues. Germline V lookup: CDR1 SNHLY, CDR2 FYNNEI. The ends were cut back, 5 bases at V and 8 bases at J, with 10 bases in the middle. CDR3: CASSSTNDEQFF. CDR3 in DNA: TGTGCCAGCAGTTCCACTAACGATGAGCAGTTCTTC.

The genes are TRBV3-1 (or the pseudogene TRBV3-2) and TRBJ2-7; D may be TRBD2 (5 bases). This CDR3 comprises 14 residues. Germline CDR1 is LGHDT and CDR2 is YNNKEL (reference sequence). The V gene lost 5 bases and the J gene lost 2 bases, with 13 bases spanning the gap. CDR3 nucleotides: TGTGCCAGCAGCGAGGGTTCTTTAACCTACGAGCAGTACTTC. Translated, it gives CASSEGSLTYEQYF.

V usage is TRBV5-5 and J usage is TRBJ1-2, with 7 bases identical to TRBD1. Trimming at V came to 4 bases and at J to 0 bases, leaving 12 bases not matched to a gene. From germline, CDR1 is SGHKS and CDR2 YYEKEE (reference sequence). The CDR3 runs 17 residues. This CDR3 is CASSNRPGTASNYGYTF. DNA for the CDR3: TGTGCCAGCAGCAACCGGCCCGGGACAGCCTCTAACTATGGCTACACCTTC.

Of note for this clone: Other nucleotide sequences in the sample specify the same CDR3. The chain links TRBV18 to TRBJ2-5; D not certain. Germline V lookup: CDR1 KGHSH, CDR2 LQKENI. V was shortened by 2 bases and J by 2 bases, with 6 bases between the two germline ends. This CDR3 contains 13 residues. CDR3 region: CASSPARQETQYF. CDR3 coding DNA: TGTGCCAGCTCACCAGCCAGACAAGAGACCCAGTACTTC. The whole variable domain, filled in from reference TRBV18 and TRBJ2-5, reads NAGVMQNPRHLVRRRGQEARLRCSPMKGHSHVYWYRQLPEEGLKFMVYLQKENIIDESGMPKERFSAEFPKEGPSILRIQQVVRGDSAAYFCASSPARQETQYFGPGTRLLVL.

The CDR3 sequence: CASRPKARGTEAFF. The CDR3 DNA follows: TGTGCCAGCAGACCCAAGGCCAGGGGCACTGAAGCTTTCTTT. The chain combines TRBV6-5 with TRBJ1-1, with a weak D call TRBD1 (6 bases). CDR1 and CDR2 (germline): MNHEY, SVGAGI. The V end lost 6 bases, the J end lost 4 bases, and 15 bases lay between the germline ends. This CDR3 is built from 14 residues.

CDR3 protein: CASSLVAGQDTQYF. The CDR3 DNA reads as TGTGCCAGCAGCTTGGTAGCGGGACAAGATACGCAGTATTTT. The chain uses TRBV5-4 and TRBJ2-3, with 8 bases lining up with TRBD2. V shed 0 bases, J shed 5 bases, and the junction held 2 bases outside the gene matches. The CDR3 extends over 14 amino acids. In germline, CDR1 is SGHNT, CDR2 YYREEE (reference sequence).

This clone was detected a few times. The chain combines TRBV2 with TRBJ1-5; 7 nucleotides line up with TRBD1. Germline V gene lookup returns CDR1 SNHLY and CDR2 FYNNEI. The CDR3 totals 15 residues. The V segment lost 6 bases and the J segment 3 bases; nucleotides outside the gene matches: 8. The CDR3 loop reads CASSLDRDINQPQHF. Written as DNA, the CDR3 is TGTGCCAGCAGCCTAGACAGGGATATCAATCAGCCCCAGCATTTT.

The J gene is TRBJ1-1, the V gene TRBV7-2, with D possibly matching TRBD1 (5 bases). In germline, CDR1 is SGHTA, CDR2 FQGNSA. V lost 4 bases and J 3 bases, leaving 18 bases between the germline ends. The CDR3 has 16 amino acids. The CDR3, as DNA: TGTGCCAGCAGCTCACCAGGGCCCAGGGTGGACACTGAAGCTTTCTTT. Translating it yields CASSSPGPRVDTEAFF.

The V and J genes are TRBV11-2 and TRBJ2-7; tentative D call: TRBD2 (6 bases). The germline V gene encodes CDR1 SGHAT and CDR2 FQNNGV. The CDR3 covers 16 residues. The V end lost 3 bases, the J end lost 0 bases, and 15 bases lay between the germline ends. CDR3 coding DNA: TGTGCCAGCAGCTTGCCCCCCGGGAGTGTCTCCTACGAGCAGTACTTC. It translates to CASSLPPGSVSYEQYF.

This clone was recorded only once. The chain combines TRBV5-4 with TRBJ2-5; 7 positions match TRBD1. CDR1 and CDR2 from the germline V gene are SGHNT and YYREEE (reference sequence). The CDR3 extends over 14 amino acids. With V trimmed by 5 bases and J by 4 bases, 8 bases remained unmatched. CDR3 in DNA: TGTGCCAGCAGTTTAACAGGGGTCCGAGAGACCCAGTACTTC. It translates to CASSLTGVRETQYF.

The chain is built from TRBV24-1 and TRBJ2-1; D is uncertain. Germline CDR1 is KGHDR and CDR2 is SFDVKD. V was cut by 5 bases and J by 2 bases, with 12 bases left in between. The CDR3 is 15 residues long. The CDR3 spells CATSGEAVAYNEQFF. CDR3 nucleotide sequence: TGTGCCACCAGTGGTGAGGCGGTTGCCTACAATGAGCAGTTCTTC.

V gene TRBV30 combines with J gene TRBJ1-3, with a tentative D call TRBD1 (5 bases). Germline-derived CDR1 and CDR2 are GTSNPN and SVGIG (reference sequence). This CDR3 has 15 amino acids. V was clipped by 0 bases and J by 0 bases, with 9 bases between them. The CDR3 nucleotides are TGTGCCTGGAGTGTACTGGGGCCCTCTGGAAACACCATATATTTT. Its translation is CAWSVLGPSGNTIYF.

The gene calls are TRBV24-1 and TRBJ1-2; TRBD1 matches at 9 bases. Trimming cost V 4 bases and J 8 bases; bases outside gene matches: 7. This CDR3 is built from 14 residues. Germline assignment: CDR1 KGHDR and CDR2 SFDVKD. The CDR3 loop is CATSEGGQGVGYTF. CDR3 DNA sequence: TGTGCCACCAGTGAGGGGGGACAGGGCGTCGGCTACACCTTC.

The chain has TRBV7-2 and TRBJ1-3, with D tentatively TRBD1 (5 bases). Between the trimmed V and J ends, which lost 0 bases and 1 base, there was a span of 10 bases. Germline CDR1 is SGHTA and CDR2 is FQGNSA. The CDR3 is 16 residues long. The CDR3 is CASSLARGSSGNTIYF. Here the CDR3 DNA reads TGTGCCAGCAGCTTAGCGCGGGGGAGTTCTGGAAACACCATATATTTT.

The CDR3 nucleotides read TGTGCCAGCAGTGATTGGACTCAAAGAAAAGAGACCCAGTACTTC. Protein: CASSDWTQRKETQYF. The V gene is TRBV25-1, the J gene TRBJ2-5; D is possibly TRBD2 (5 bases). The CDR3 is made up of 15 amino acids. Germline loops: CDR1 MGHDK, CDR2 SYGVNS. Between the trimmed V and J ends, which lost 3 bases and 3 bases, there was a span of 14 bases. The complete variable domain, with remaining parts taken from reference TRBV25-1 and TRBJ2-5, reads EADIYQTPRYLVIGTGKKITLECSQTMGHDKMYWYQQDPGMELHLIHYSYGVNSTEKGDLSSESTVSRIRTEHFPLTLESARPSHTSQYLCASSDWTQRKETQYFGPGTRLLVL.

The gene calls are TRBV7-3 and TRBJ2-1; 9 bases agree with TRBD1. Germline-derived CDR1 and CDR2 are SGHTA and FQGTGA. Trimming at V came to 5 bases and at J to 0 bases, leaving 8 bases not matched to a gene. There are 17 residues in the CDR3. Here the CDR3 DNA reads TGTGCCAGCAGCCTCGATCCGGGACAGGGCTCCTACAATGAGCAGTTCTTC. As protein: CASSLDPGQGSYNEQFF.

This chain joins TRBV12-3 or TRBV12-4 and TRBJ1-1; 7 nucleotides line up with TRBD1. CDR3 length: 13 amino acids. V gave up 5 bases and J gave up 6 bases; unmatched junction bases: 6. CDR3 loop: CASSPDRVSEAFF. The CDR3 DNA follows: TGTGCCAGCAGTCCTGACAGGGTTTCTGAAGCTTTCTTT.

The rearrangement uses TRBV18 and TRBJ2-2, with 7 bases identical to TRBD1. The length of the CDR3 is 15 residues. With V trimmed by 4 bases and J by 6 bases, 8 bases remained unmatched. The germline V gene encodes CDR1 KGHSH and CDR2 LQKENI. CDR3 DNA sequence: TGTGCCAGCTCACGACAGGGAGTTGACGCCGGGGAGCTGTTTTTT. Translating gives CASSRQGVDAGELFF.

The V gene is TRBV6-1, the J gene TRBJ1-2; D is uncertain. This CDR3 contains 14 residues. Germline-derived CDR1 and CDR2 are MNHNS and SASEGT. V lost 1 base to trimming and J lost 4 bases, with 10 bases between them. The CDR3 DNA is TGTGCCAGCAGTGAAGGGGGAGGTCCCTATGGCTACACCTTC. Amino acids: CASSEGGGPYGYTF.

The chain carries TRBV6-5 and TRBJ1-2; 8 positions agree with TRBD1. The CDR3 extends over 15 amino acids. The germline V gene encodes CDR1 MNHEY and CDR2 SVGAGI. V lost 8 bases and J lost 6; bases outside the gene matches: 14. CDR3 loop: CASLTGGQVRNGYTF. The DNA for the CDR3 is TGTGCCAGCTTAACAGGGGGACAGGTACGGAATGGCTACACCTTC.

The V call is TRBV5-1, the J call TRBJ1-2, with 8 bases fitting TRBD1. CDR1 and CDR2 from the germline V gene are SGHRS and YFSETQ. The CDR3 covers 14 residues. V shed 6 bases and J 5 bases; nucleotides not matched to a gene: 9. The chain's CDR3 is CASTPGQEDYGYTF. The CDR3 DNA reads TGCGCCAGCACTCCGGGACAGGAGGATTATGGCTACACCTTC.

As regards this clone: This CDR3 is also generated by other DNA sequences in the sample. The chain is built from TRBV5-1 and TRBJ1-1; tentatively, D is TRBD1 (6 bases). V lost 0 bases to trimming and J lost 4 bases, with 10 bases between them. This CDR3 is 14 amino acids long. CDR1 and CDR2 from the germline V gene are SGHRS and YFSETQ. The chain's CDR3 is CASSLEQGATEAFF. The CDR3 coding sequence is TGCGCCAGCAGCTTGGAACAGGGCGCCACTGAAGCTTTCTTT.

The V call is TRBV6-5, the J call TRBJ2-7; TRBD1 aligns across 8 bases. Germline assignment: CDR1 MNHEY and CDR2 SVGAGI. The V and J ends lost 2 bases and 4 bases, in that order; junction bases with no gene match: 4. This CDR3 is built from 14 residues. The CDR3 region is CASSYSRGQYEQYF. Here the CDR3 DNA reads TGTGCCAGCAGTTACAGCAGGGGGCAGTACGAGCAGTACTTC.